These 12 T cell receptor beta chains came from one sample sequenced in a study of blood T cells in healthy people across ages. Then a second PCR, running roughly 7 to 11 cycles, was carried out with a sample-barcoded 5' primer and a J-beta primer mix. TCRdb recomputed calls from the 5' RACE reads with MiXCR, one row per CDR3 protein. The sample has 800,000 to 950,000 distinct CDR3 sequences, about 28% seen once. These data were likewise used in another study, on T cells of mothers and their children.

Sample: blood. The receptor source for this set is a woman between 35 and 50 years old in good health.

This clonotype was recorded a few times. The genes are TRBV12-3 or TRBV12-4 and TRBJ2-1; TRBD2 agrees at 14 bases. The V gene end was trimmed by 6 bases and the J gene end by 0 bases; junction bases not matched to a gene: 4. The CDR3 extends over 17 amino acids. The CDR3, as DNA: TGTGCCAGCAGCAGGACTAGCGGGGGGCCCTCCTACAATGAGCAGTTCTTC. It yields the protein CASSRTSGGPSYNEQFF.

This clonotype came up a few times. V and J are TRBV4-1 and TRBJ2-1; 12 bases match TRBD2. Germline-derived CDR1 and CDR2 are MGHRA and YSYEKL. J lost 0 bases, V lost 0 bases, and 6 bases had no gene match. The CDR3 spans 19 residues. This CDR3 is CASSQEGTSGFSSYNEQFF. CDR3 sequence (DNA): TGCGCCAGCAGCCAAGAGGGGACTAGCGGGTTTAGCTCCTACAATGAGCAGTTCTTC.

The chain joins TRBV4-2 to TRBJ2-5, with D unclear. The J call is uncertain, as TRBJ2-7 better fits the DNA end. The CDR3 spans 13 residues. Per the germline V gene, CDR1 is LGHNA and CDR2 is YNFKEQ. The CDR3 protein is CASSQDLTSEQYF. The CDR3 DNA sequence: TGTGCCAGCAGCCAAGATCTGACCTCCGAGCAGTACTTC.

V and J are TRBV5-1 and TRBJ1-1; 8 bases are shared with TRBD1. J lost 4 bases, V lost 4 bases, and 9 bases had no gene match. The CDR3 contains 15 residues. CDR1 SGHRS and CDR2 YFSETQ come from the germline V gene. Here the CDR3 DNA reads TGCGCCAGCAGCGGCGACAGGGGTCTGGGCACTGAAGCTTTCTTT. Its protein is CASSGDRGLGTEAFF.

This clonotype was detected a few times. The chain has TRBV5-1 and TRBJ2-7; 11 positions match TRBD1. Germline values: CDR1 SGHRS, CDR2 YFSETQ. The CDR3 is made up of 14 amino acids. The V and J ends lost 6 bases and 7 bases, in that order; junction bases with no gene match: 9. The DNA of the CDR3 is TGCGCCAGCACTAATCAAGGGACAGGGGGAGAGCAGTACTTC. Protein: CASTNQGTGGEQYF.

This clonotype was picked up many times. V and J are TRBV7-2 and TRBJ2-1; D is perhaps TRBD1 or TRBD2 (6 bases each). There are 15 residues in the CDR3. CDR1 is SGHTA, CDR2 FQGNSA, per germline. V was trimmed by 4 bases and J by 5 bases, leaving 15 bases between them. The CDR3 nucleotides are TGTGCCAGCAGCTCAATGGTGGGGGGCAACAATGAGCAGTTCTTC. Translating gives CASSSMVGGNNEQFF.

This clonotype was picked up a small number of times. The V and J genes are TRBV12-3 or TRBV12-4 and TRBJ2-3, with D hard to call. The V end lost 2 bases, the J end lost 2 bases, and 11 bases lay between the germline ends. The CDR3 loop spans 15 amino acids. CDR3 sequence: CASSLWVGPTDTQYF. The CDR3 DNA reads as TGTGCCAGCAGTTTATGGGTCGGGCCCACAGATACGCAGTATTTT.

This clonotype showed up just a few times. J is TRBJ2-5 and V is TRBV11-2, with D possibly called TRBD1 or TRBD2 (7 bases each). The CDR3 extends over 16 amino acids. V was cut by 7 bases and J by 3 bases, with 21 bases left in between. Per germline, CDR1 SGHAT and CDR2 FQNNGV. For the CDR3, the DNA is TGTGCCAGCAACCCAAGGGGGCTAGCGGTCGAAGAGACCCAGTACTTC. It specifies CASNPRGLAVEETQYF. The whole variable domain, remainder taken from reference TRBV11-2 and TRBJ2-5, is EAGVAQSPRYKIIEKRQSVAFWCNPISGHATLYWYQQILGQGPKLLIQFQNNGVVDDSQLPKDRFSAERLKGVDSTLKIQPAKLEDSAVYLCASNPRGLAVEETQYFGPGTRLLVL.

The CDR3 DNA follows: TGTGCCAGCAGTGGATTGACAGGGACCGCCGGGGAGCTGTTTTTT. It encodes CASSGLTGTAGELFF. The V gene is TRBV28, the J gene TRBJ2-2; 7 bases fit TRBD1. V was clipped by 5 bases and J by 6 bases; unmatched bases: 9. The germline CDR1 and CDR2 sequences are MDHEN and SYDVKM. This CDR3 is built from 15 residues.

This chain connects TRBV28 to TRBJ2-7; 9 nucleotides match TRBD1. The CDR3 length is 17 residues. Germline CDR1 MDHEN, CDR2 SYDVKM. J lost 5 bases, V lost 5 bases, and 16 bases had no gene match. Here the CDR3 reads CASSLLGWGQGTDEQYF. The CDR3 DNA sequence: TGTGCCAGCAGTCTACTGGGGTGGGGACAGGGCACCGACGAGCAGTACTTC.

This clonotype has only a few counts. The chain combines TRBV4-1 with TRBJ1-6, with TRBD1 as a possible D gene (6 bases). CDR1 is MGHRA, CDR2 YSYEKL, per germline. Trimming stripped 0 bases from V and 9 bases from J, with 9 bases between. CDR3 length equals 14 residues. The CDR3 DNA reads TGCGCCAGCAGCCAAGACAGGGGTGCTTCACCCCTCCACTTT. Amino acid sequence: CASSQDRGASPLHF.

Details on this clonotype: A read error may explain this, as a much larger clone is one base away. This rearrangement joins TRBV4-2 to TRBJ2-2; D is perhaps TRBD2 (6 bases). The CDR3 is 14 amino acids. Germline CDR1 reads LGHNA; CDR2 reads YNFKEQ. Written as DNA, the CDR3 is TGTCCCAGCAGCCAAGTAGCGGACACCGGGGAGCTGTTTTTT. Residues: CPSSQVADTGELFF.